This TCR beta chain came from a study of response to subunit inactivated influenza vaccine. Study outcomes and limitations: Every seasonal influenza vaccination brings in few new T cells, the authors suggested.

Each CDR3 protein is one row after TCRdb ran MiXCR on the RT-PCR reads. Altogether hundreds of thousands of distinct CDR3 sequences are present, about 25% being singletons, with the ten largest covering approximately 2%. V shed 0 bases and J shed 7 bases, with 18 bases lying between them. The CDR3 is 16 amino acids. Germline V lookup: CDR1 MGHRA, CDR2 YSYEKL. This clonotype was detected only a few times. Its antigen is unknown. The chain links TRBV4-1 to TRBJ1-2; D call uncertain. The material sequenced was CD4+ T cells sorted from PBMCs, taken 5 to 6 days after vaccination. This TCR was sampled from a man aged 45-65 years who received an inactivated influenza vaccine. The CDR3 loop reads CASSQDRALSMAGYTF. The CDR3 DNA sequence: TGCGCCAGCAGCCAAGATCGGGCGCTTTCGATGGCTGGCTACACCTTC.